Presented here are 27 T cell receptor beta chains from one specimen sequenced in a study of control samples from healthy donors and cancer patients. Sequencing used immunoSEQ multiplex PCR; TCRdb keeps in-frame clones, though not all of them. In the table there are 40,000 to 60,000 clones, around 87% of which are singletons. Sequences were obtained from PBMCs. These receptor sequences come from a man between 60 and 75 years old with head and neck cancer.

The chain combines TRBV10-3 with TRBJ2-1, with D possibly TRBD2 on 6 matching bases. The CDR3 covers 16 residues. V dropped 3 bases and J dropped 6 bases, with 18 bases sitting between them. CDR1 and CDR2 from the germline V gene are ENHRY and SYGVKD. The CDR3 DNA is TGTGCCATCAGTGAATACGGAGGGAGCCACTTCAATGAGCAGTTCTTC. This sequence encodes CAISEYGGSHFNEQFF.

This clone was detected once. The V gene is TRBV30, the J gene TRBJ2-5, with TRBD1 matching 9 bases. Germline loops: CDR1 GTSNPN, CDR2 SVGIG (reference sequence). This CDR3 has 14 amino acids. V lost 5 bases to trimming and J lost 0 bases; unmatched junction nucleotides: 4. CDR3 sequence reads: CAWGQGRYQETQYF. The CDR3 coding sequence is TGTGCCTGGGGACAGGGGAGGTACCAAGAGACCCAGTACTTC. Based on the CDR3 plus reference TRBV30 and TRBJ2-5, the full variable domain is SQTIHQWPATLVQPVGSPLSLECTVEGTSNPNLYWYRQAAGRGLQLLFYSVGIGQISSEVPQNLSASRPQDRQFILSSKKLLLSDSGFYLCAWGQGRYQETQYFGPGTRLLVL.

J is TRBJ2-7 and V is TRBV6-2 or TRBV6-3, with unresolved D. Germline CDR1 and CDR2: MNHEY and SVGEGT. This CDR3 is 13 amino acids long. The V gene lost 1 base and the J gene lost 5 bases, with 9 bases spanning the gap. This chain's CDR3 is CASSYYPRNEQYF. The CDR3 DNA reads TGTGCCAGCAGTTACTACCCCCGCAACGAGCAGTACTTC.

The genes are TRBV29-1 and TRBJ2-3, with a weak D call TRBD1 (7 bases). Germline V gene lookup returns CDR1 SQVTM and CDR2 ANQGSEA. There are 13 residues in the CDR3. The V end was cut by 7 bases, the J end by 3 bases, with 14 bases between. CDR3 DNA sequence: TGCAGCGCTAGACAGGGAGGAACAGATACGCAGTATTTT. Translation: CSARQGGTDTQYF.

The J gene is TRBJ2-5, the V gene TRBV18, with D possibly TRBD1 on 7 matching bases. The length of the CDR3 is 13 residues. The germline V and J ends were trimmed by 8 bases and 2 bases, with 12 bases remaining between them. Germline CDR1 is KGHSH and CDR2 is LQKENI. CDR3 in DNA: TGTGCCAGCGGAGGGACAGATCAAGAGACCCAGTACTTC. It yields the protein CASGGTDQETQYF.

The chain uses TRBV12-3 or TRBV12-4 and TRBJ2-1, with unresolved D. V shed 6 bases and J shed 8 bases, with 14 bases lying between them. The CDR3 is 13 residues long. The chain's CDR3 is CASSPRPIDEQFF. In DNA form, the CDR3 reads TGTGCCAGCAGCCCCCGCCCGATTGATGAGCAGTTCTTC.

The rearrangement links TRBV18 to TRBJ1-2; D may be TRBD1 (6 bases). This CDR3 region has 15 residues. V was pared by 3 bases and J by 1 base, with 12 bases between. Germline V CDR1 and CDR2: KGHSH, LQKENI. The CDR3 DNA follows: TGTGCCAGCTCACCCCGGACAGATAATAACTATGGCTACACCTTC. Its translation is CASSPRTDNNYGYTF.

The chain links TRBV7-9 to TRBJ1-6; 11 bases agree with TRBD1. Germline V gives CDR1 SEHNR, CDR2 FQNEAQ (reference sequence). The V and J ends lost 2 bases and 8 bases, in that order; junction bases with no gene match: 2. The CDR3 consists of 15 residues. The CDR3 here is CASSLMGQGDSPLHF. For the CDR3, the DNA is TGTGCCAGCAGCTTAATGGGACAGGGGGATTCACCCCTCCACTTT.

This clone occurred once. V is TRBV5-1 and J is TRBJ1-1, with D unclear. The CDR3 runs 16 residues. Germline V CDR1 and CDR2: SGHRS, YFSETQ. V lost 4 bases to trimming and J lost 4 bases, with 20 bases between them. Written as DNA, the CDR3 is TGCGCCAGCAGCCCCCTCGGGCGGGAAAGGAGCACTGAAGCTTTCTTT. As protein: CASSPLGRERSTEAFF.

CDR3 DNA: TGCGCCAGCAGTGGGGGACAGGGGTTTCATGAGCAGTTCTTC. Protein sequence: CASSGGQGFHEQFF. This chain uses TRBV5-1 with TRBJ2-1, with 10 bases fitting TRBD1. Germline V lookup: CDR1 SGHRS, CDR2 YFSETQ. The CDR3 covers 14 residues. The V segment lost 5 bases and the J segment 8 bases; nucleotides outside the gene matches: 7.

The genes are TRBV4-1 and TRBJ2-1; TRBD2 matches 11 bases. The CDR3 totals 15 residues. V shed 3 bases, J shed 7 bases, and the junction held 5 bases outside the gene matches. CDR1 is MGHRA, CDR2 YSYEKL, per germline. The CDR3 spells CASSHTSGSMNEQFF. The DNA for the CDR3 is TGCGCCAGCAGCCATACTAGCGGGAGTATGAATGAGCAGTTCTTC.

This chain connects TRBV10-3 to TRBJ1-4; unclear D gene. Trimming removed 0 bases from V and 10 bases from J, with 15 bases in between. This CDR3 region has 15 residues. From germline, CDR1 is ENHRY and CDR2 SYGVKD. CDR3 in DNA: TGTGCCATCAGTGAGTCGGCATTGCCGACGATAAAACTGTTTTTT. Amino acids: CAISESALPTIKLFF.

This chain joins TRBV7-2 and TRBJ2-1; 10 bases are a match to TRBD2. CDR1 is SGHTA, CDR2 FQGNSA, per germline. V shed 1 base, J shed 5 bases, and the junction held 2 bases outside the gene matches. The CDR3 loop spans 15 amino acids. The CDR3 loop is CASSLGLAGNNEQFF. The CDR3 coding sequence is TGTGCCAGCAGCTTAGGACTAGCGGGTAACAATGAGCAGTTCTTC. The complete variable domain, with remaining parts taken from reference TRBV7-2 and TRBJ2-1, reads GAGVSQSPSNKVTEKGKDVELRCDPISGHTALYWYRQSLGQGLEFLIYFQGNSAPDKSGLPSDRFSAERTGGSVSTLTIQRTQQEDSAVYLCASSLGLAGNNEQFFGPGTRLTVL.

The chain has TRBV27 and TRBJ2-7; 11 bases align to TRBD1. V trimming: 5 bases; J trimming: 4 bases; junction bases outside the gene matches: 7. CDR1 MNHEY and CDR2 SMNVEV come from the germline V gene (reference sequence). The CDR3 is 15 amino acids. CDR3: CASSTPGQGVYEQYF. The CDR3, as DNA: TGTGCCAGCAGTACCCCGGGACAGGGGGTTTACGAGCAGTACTTC.

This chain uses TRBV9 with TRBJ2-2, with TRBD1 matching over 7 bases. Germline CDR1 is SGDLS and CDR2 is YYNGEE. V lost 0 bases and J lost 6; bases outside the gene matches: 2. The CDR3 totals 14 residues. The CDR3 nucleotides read TGTGCCAGCAGCGTAGAAGGGGGCTCCGGGGAGCTGTTTTTT. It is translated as CASSVEGGSGELFF.

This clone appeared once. The CDR3 is CASSKAPPGEGDQPQHF. Written as DNA, the CDR3 is TGTGCCAGCAGCAAAGCGCCCCCGGGGGAAGGGGATCAGCCCCAGCATTTT. The rearrangement joins TRBV21-1 to TRBJ1-5. TRBV21-1 is an annotated pseudogene. The CDR3 has 17 amino acids.

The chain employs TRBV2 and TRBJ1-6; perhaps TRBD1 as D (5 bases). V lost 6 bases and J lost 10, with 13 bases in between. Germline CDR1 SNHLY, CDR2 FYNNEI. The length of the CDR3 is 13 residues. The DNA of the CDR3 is TGTGCCAGCAGGGGGGAACCCCGATCACCCCTCCACTTT. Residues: CASRGEPRSPLHF.

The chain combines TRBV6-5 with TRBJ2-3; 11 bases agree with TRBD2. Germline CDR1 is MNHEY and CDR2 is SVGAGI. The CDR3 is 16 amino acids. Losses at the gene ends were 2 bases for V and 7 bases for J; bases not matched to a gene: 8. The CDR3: CASSYPGTSGTNTQYF. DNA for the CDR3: TGTGCCAGCAGTTACCCCGGGACTAGCGGAACAAATACGCAGTATTTT.

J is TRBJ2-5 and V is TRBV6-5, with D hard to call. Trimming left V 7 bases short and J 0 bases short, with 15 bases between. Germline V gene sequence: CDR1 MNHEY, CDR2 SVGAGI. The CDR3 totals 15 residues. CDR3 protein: CASMGGLTNQETQYF. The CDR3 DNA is TGTGCCAGCATGGGCGGTTTGACAAACCAAGAGACCCAGTACTTC.

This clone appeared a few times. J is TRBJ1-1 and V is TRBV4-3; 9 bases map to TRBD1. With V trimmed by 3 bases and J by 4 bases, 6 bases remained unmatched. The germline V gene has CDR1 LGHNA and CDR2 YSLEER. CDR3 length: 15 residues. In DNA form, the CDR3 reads TGCGCCAGCAGCCAGATGGACAGGGGAGGCACTGAAGCTTTCTTT. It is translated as CASSQMDRGGTEAFF.

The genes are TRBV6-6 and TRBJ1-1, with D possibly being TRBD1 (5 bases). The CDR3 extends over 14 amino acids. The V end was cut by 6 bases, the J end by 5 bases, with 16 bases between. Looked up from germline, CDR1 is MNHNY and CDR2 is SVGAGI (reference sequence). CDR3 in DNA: TGTGCCAGCAGAGCCAGGGTGGGAGGGACTGAAGCTTTCTTT. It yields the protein CASRARVGGTEAFF.

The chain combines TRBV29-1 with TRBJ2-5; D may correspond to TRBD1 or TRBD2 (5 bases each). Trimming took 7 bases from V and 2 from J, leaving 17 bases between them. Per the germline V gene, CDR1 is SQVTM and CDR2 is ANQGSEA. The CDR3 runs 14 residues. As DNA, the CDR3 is TGCAGCGCCCATAAGTCTGGGGGTCAAGAGACCCAGTACTTC. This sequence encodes CSAHKSGGQETQYF.

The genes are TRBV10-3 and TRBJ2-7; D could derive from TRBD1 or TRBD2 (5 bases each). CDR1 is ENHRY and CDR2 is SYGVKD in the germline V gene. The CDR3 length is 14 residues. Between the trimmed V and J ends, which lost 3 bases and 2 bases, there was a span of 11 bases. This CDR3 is CAISDPGHTYEQYF. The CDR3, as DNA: TGTGCCATCAGTGATCCGGGGCACACCTACGAGCAGTACTTC.

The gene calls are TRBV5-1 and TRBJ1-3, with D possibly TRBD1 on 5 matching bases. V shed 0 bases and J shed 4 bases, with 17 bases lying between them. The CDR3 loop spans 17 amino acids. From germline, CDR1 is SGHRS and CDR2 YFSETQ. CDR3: CASSLGPTYRQGNTIYF. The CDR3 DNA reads TGCGCCAGCAGCTTGGGACCCACATACAGGCAAGGAAACACCATATATTTT.

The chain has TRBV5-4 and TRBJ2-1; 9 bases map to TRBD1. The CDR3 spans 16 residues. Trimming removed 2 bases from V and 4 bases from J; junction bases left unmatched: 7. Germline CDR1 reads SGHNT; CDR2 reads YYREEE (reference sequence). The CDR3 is CASSLNRGRGYNEQFF. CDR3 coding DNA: TGTGCCAGCAGCTTAAACAGGGGGCGCGGGTACAATGAGCAGTTCTTC.

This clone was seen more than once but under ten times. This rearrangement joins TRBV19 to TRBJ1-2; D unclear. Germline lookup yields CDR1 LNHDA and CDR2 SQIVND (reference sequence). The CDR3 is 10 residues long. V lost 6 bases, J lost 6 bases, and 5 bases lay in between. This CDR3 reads CASRSDGYTF. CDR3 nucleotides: TGTGCCAGTAGGTCGGATGGCTACACCTTC.

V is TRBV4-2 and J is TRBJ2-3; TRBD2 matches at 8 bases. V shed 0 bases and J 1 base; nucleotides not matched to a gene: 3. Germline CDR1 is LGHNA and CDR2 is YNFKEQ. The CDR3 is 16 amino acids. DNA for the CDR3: TGTGCCAGCAGCCAAGAGCGGGGGGTTGGCACAGATACGCAGTATTTT. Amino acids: CASSQERGVGTDTQYF.